These 21 T cell receptor beta chains came from one sample sequenced in a study of blood T cell repertoires in COVID-19. Clones were sequenced by immunoSEQ multiplex PCR, and TCRdb holds only the in-frame ones, with some missing. The table records some 70,000 clones, around 83% of them present only once. Sequenced: peripheral blood. The receptors come from a man older than 75 with acute or convalescent COVID-19.

The chain joins TRBV19 to TRBJ2-2; a possible D gene is TRBD2 (7 bases). Trimming left V 7 bases short and J 3 bases short, with 15 bases between. The CDR3 extends over 15 amino acids. CDR1 and CDR2 from the germline V gene are LNHDA and SQIVND (reference sequence). DNA for the CDR3: TGTGCCAGTAATGAGGGGGGGCGATACACCGGGGAGCTGTTTTTT. Its protein product is CASNEGGRYTGELFF. The full variable domain, in which reference TRBV19 and TRBJ2-2 provide the parts outside the CDR3, is DGGITQSPKYLFRKEGQNVTLSCEQNLNHDAMYWYRQDPGQGLRLIYYSQIVNDFQKGDIAEGYSVSREKKESFPLTVTSAQKNPTAFYLCASNEGGRYTGELFFGEGSRLTVL.

The chain links TRBV7-2 to TRBJ1-5, with D perhaps TRBD1 (6 bases). V was clipped by 1 base and J by 5 bases, with 12 bases between them. Germline CDR1 reads SGHTA; CDR2 reads FQGNSA. The CDR3 loop spans 15 amino acids. The CDR3 here is CASSLVARGYQPQHF. The CDR3 nucleotides read TGTGCCAGCAGCTTAGTAGCCAGGGGATATCAGCCCCAGCATTTT.

The gene calls are TRBV24-1 and TRBJ2-7; the match to TRBD1 covers 10 bases. The CDR3 is made up of 15 amino acids. Unmatched junction bases numbered 8, after V lost 7 bases and J lost 3 bases. Per germline, CDR1 KGHDR and CDR2 SFDVKD. CDR3 sequence (DNA): TGTGCCACCAGCCAATCTGGACAGGGGGTCTACGAGCAGTACTTC. This encodes CATSQSGQGVYEQYF.

The chain links TRBV3-1 (or the pseudogene TRBV3-2) to TRBJ1-2; D unclear. There are 16 residues in the CDR3. Germline lookup yields CDR1 LGHDT and CDR2 YNNKEL (reference sequence). Trimming cost V 0 bases and J 4 bases, with 15 bases left between them. The CDR3 loop is CASSQDSRLEGYGYTF. The CDR3 nucleotides read TGTGCCAGCAGCCAAGATTCTAGGTTGGAAGGCTATGGCTACACCTTC.

The chain couples TRBV18 to TRBJ2-1; D unresolved. The CDR3 is made up of 14 amino acids. The germline V gene has CDR1 KGHSH and CDR2 LQKENI. The germline V and J ends were trimmed by 4 bases and 4 bases, with 11 bases remaining between them. The CDR3 nucleotides are TGTGCCAGCTCACTTAGAGAGATGTACAATGAGCAGTTCTTC. Amino acids: CASSLREMYNEQFF.

This clone was seen once. The chain has TRBV7-9 and TRBJ2-3; 8 nucleotides line up with TRBD1. The V gene end was trimmed by 5 bases and the J gene end by 4 bases; junction bases not matched to a gene: 11. Germline V gene sequence: CDR1 SEHNR, CDR2 FQNEAQ (reference sequence). CDR3 length: 16 residues. Here the CDR3 DNA reads TGTGCCAGCAGCCCCTCCTCGGGACAGGTGGCAGATACGCAGTATTTT. It is translated as CASSPSSGQVADTQYF. Combining the CDR3 with reference TRBV7-9 and TRBJ2-3 gives the whole variable domain DTGVSQNPRHKITKRGQNVTFRCDPISEHNRLYWYRQTLGQGPEFLTYFQNEAQLEKSRLLSDRFSAERPKGSFSTLEIQRTEQGDSAMYLCASSPSSGQVADTQYFGPGTRLTVL.

V and J are TRBV6-2 or TRBV6-3 and TRBJ2-3; 8 nucleotides align to TRBD2. Trimming took 2 bases from V and 2 from J; bases not matched to a gene: 12. Germline CDR1 is MNHEY and CDR2 is SVGEGT. This CDR3 region has 18 residues. As DNA, the CDR3 is TGTGCCAGCAGTTACCCCAAGGCTAGCGGGCGAACCACAGATACGCAGTATTTT. This sequence encodes CASSYPKASGRTTDTQYF.

This clone was picked up a small number of times. The chain has TRBV28 and TRBJ1-4; no clear D gene. The CDR3 covers 15 residues. Germline assignment: CDR1 MDHEN and CDR2 SYDVKM. V gave up 5 bases and J gave up 6 bases, with 16 bases separating them. CDR3: CASSPDLIRDEKLFF. The CDR3 nucleotides read TGTGCCAGCAGTCCGGACTTAATTCGGGATGAAAAACTGTTTTTT.

This clone was detected a few times. The rearrangement links TRBV19 to TRBJ2-1, with 8 bases that match TRBD2. Germline CDR1 and CDR2: LNHDA and SQIVND (reference sequence). With 8 bases clipped from V and 0 bases from J, the junction kept 6 bases outside the gene matches. The CDR3 is 15 residues long. The CDR3 here is CASSQGLGSYNEQFF. In DNA form, the CDR3 reads TGTGCCAGTTCCCAGGGACTAGGCTCCTACAATGAGCAGTTCTTC.

This clone was observed once. The chain employs TRBV7-2 and TRBJ1-2, with D maybe TRBD1 (6 bases). This CDR3 comprises 14 residues. V was trimmed by 2 bases and J by 8 bases, leaving 15 bases between them. Germline CDR1 is SGHTA and CDR2 is FQGNSA. This chain's CDR3 is CASSLLTGSRGYTF. CDR3 DNA sequence: TGTGCCAGCAGCTTACTTACAGGGTCGCGGGGCTACACCTTC.

The rearrangement joins TRBV7-9 to TRBJ2-5, with TRBD1 matching over 9 bases. Germline assignment: CDR1 SEHNR and CDR2 FQNEAQ (reference sequence). The length of the CDR3 is 13 residues. Germline trimming cut 6 bases from V and 3 bases from J; bases unmatched to any gene: 2. CDR3 in amino acids: CASSRTGEETQYF. The CDR3 nucleotides read TGTGCCAGCAGTCGGACAGGGGAAGAGACCCAGTACTTC. Together with reference TRBV7-9 and TRBJ2-5, the CDR3 gives the full variable domain: DTGVSQNPRHKITKRGQNVTFRCDPISEHNRLYWYRQTLGQGPEFLTYFQNEAQLEKSRLLSDRFSAERPKGSFSTLEIQRTEQGDSAMYLCASSRTGEETQYFGPGTRLLVL.

The gene calls are TRBV15 and TRBJ1-4; D perhaps matches TRBD1 (6 bases). The V end lost 3 bases, the J end lost 5 bases, and 16 bases lay between the germline ends. This CDR3 spans 16 amino acids. The V gene's germline CDR1 is LNHNV and CDR2 YYDKDF (reference sequence). CDR3 amino acids: CATSRDLTGGNEKLFF. The CDR3 DNA follows: TGTGCCACCAGCAGGGACCTGACAGGTGGAAATGAAAAACTGTTTTTT.

This clone has only one observation. The chain employs TRBV24-1 and TRBJ2-3, with D perhaps matching TRBD1 (7 bases). Deletions cut 0 bases from V and 5 bases from J, with 11 bases between. Germline loops: CDR1 KGHDR, CDR2 SFDVKD. CDR3 length equals 15 residues. The CDR3 sequence is CATSDLRQGGDTQYF. CDR3 in DNA: TGTGCCACCAGTGATTTGAGGCAGGGGGGAGATACGCAGTATTTT.

The rearrangement links TRBV18 to TRBJ1-5; D unresolved. Germline CDR1 is KGHSH and CDR2 is LQKENI. This CDR3 has 16 amino acids. V was trimmed by 6 bases and J by 2 bases, leaving 17 bases between them. The CDR3 sequence: CASSPQPPQGNQPQHF. CDR3 coding DNA: TGTGCCAGCTCCCCCCAGCCCCCGCAGGGCAATCAGCCCCAGCATTTT.

V usage is TRBV5-6 and J usage is TRBJ1-5, with D possibly TRBD1 on 5 matching bases. Germline V gene data show CDR1 as SGHDT and CDR2 as YYEEEE. The CDR3 is 14 amino acids. The V end was cut by 4 bases, the J end by 1 base, with 9 bases between. CDR3 sequence (DNA): TGTGCCAGCAGCAGAAGGGGAAGCAATCAGCCCCAGCATTTT. Translated, it gives CASSRRGSNQPQHF.

The gene calls are TRBV9 and TRBJ2-1, with 8 bases lining up with TRBD2. The germline V gene encodes CDR1 SGDLS and CDR2 YYNGEE. V shed 6 bases and J 0 bases; nucleotides not matched to a gene: 11. This CDR3 has 17 amino acids. The CDR3 region is CASTTGSSGASYNEQFF. Here the CDR3 DNA reads TGTGCCAGCACCACAGGGAGTAGCGGGGCCTCCTACAATGAGCAGTTCTTC.

The sample holds a few counts of this clone. The chain has TRBV7-2 and TRBJ1-5; TRBD1 matches 7 bases. Germline V gene lookup returns CDR1 SGHTA and CDR2 FQGNSA. V lost 5 bases, J lost 5 bases, and 6 bases stayed unmatched. This CDR3 is built from 14 residues. CDR3: CASSRYRGDQPQHF. DNA of the CDR3: TGTGCCAGCAGCCGCTACAGGGGTGATCAGCCCCAGCATTTT.

This clone was counted once. The V and J genes are TRBV7-3 and TRBJ2-3; D perhaps matches TRBD2 (5 bases). Germline V gene lookup returns CDR1 SGHTA and CDR2 FQGTGA. Trimming cost V 0 bases and J 3 bases, with 10 bases left between them. The CDR3 sequence is 15 residues long. DNA of the CDR3: TGTGCCAGCAGCTTAACGAGTCTAGCAACAGATACGCAGTATTTT. As protein: CASSLTSLATDTQYF.

This chain links TRBV18 with TRBJ1-4; 12 bases are a match to TRBD1. The CDR3 length is 21 residues. Germline-derived CDR1 and CDR2 are KGHSH and LQKENI. The J segment lost 4 bases and the V segment lost 0 bases, leaving 15 bases of the junction unmatched. CDR3 loop: CASSPPRPLGDRGQGNEKLFF. Written as DNA, the CDR3 is TGTGCCAGCTCACCACCGAGGCCCCTCGGGGACAGGGGGCAGGGTAATGAAAAACTGTTTTTT. Full variable domain (rest looked up from reference TRBV18 and TRBJ1-4): NAGVMQNPRHLVRRRGQEARLRCSPMKGHSHVYWYRQLPEEGLKFMVYLQKENIIDESGMPKERFSAEFPKEGPSILRIQQVVRGDSAAYFCASSPPRPLGDRGQGNEKLFFGSGTQLSVL.

This clone was recorded only once. The rearrangement uses TRBV5-4 and TRBJ2-5; D is perhaps TRBD2 (6 bases). Trimming shortened V by 1 base and J by 5 bases, and 15 bases separated the two germline ends. CDR3 length: 15 amino acids. Germline V gene sequence: CDR1 SGHNT, CDR2 YYREEE (reference sequence). CDR3 residues: CASSLLPRGGETQYF. CDR3 nucleotides: TGTGCCAGCAGCTTGCTTCCGCGAGGAGGGGAGACCCAGTACTTC.

The V and J genes are TRBV6-2 or TRBV6-3 and TRBJ2-7, with a possible D match to TRBD1 (6 bases). The CDR3 has 13 residues. V dropped 6 bases and J dropped 1 base, with 10 bases sitting between them. CDR1 is MNHEY, CDR2 SVGEGT, per germline. Written as DNA, the CDR3 is TGTGCCAGCAGCGCCGACAGGTCCTACGAGCAGTACTTC. This gives the protein CASSADRSYEQYF.